This paragraph reports one T cell receptor (beta chain). Generated by immunoSEQ multiplex PCR, the TCRdb table keeps only in-frame clones and is missing some. The repertoire holds fewer than 600,000 clones, with around 89% as singletons. This record belongs to a study of Ad26.COV2.S vaccination and SARS-CoV-2 variants. This CDR3 is built from 14 residues. The germline CDR1 and CDR2 sequences are SEHNR and FQNEAQ (reference sequence). V gave up 3 bases and J gave up 4 bases, with 11 bases separating them. Treatment indicated: about 20 received Ad26.COV2.S at low or high dose, single or two shots; 5 received placebo; per-sample allocation not given. Specimen acquisition occurred on day 63 following the initial vaccine or placebo injection.

The receptor was derived from a person between 18 and 60 years old who received the Ad26.COV2.S COVID-19 vaccine or a placebo. J is TRBJ2-3 and V is TRBV7-9; D is uncertain. This specimen consisted of peripheral blood, obtained in a trial of Ad26.COV2.S vaccine versus placebo. CDR3 amino acids: CASSFAIDPDTQYF. In DNA form, the CDR3 reads TGTGCCAGCAGCTTCGCTATAGATCCAGATACGCAGTATTTT.